This TCR beta chain was sequenced for a study of beta chain features in type 1 diabetes. Expressed TCRB transcripts got sequenced, as all isolated RNA was reverse transcribed. TCRdb's copy holds only in-frame clones and misses some; the assay was immunoSEQ multiplex PCR. This table has approximately 150,000 clones, roughly 9% appearing once. The CDR3 covers 16 residues. The V gene lost 6 bases and the J gene lost 0 bases, with 17 bases spanning the gap. The germline V gene has CDR1 KGHSH and CDR2 LQKENI. The source is a woman aged 18-35 years in good health. This sequence joins TRBV18 and TRBJ1-1, with a tentative D call TRBD1 (6 bases). Sequences were obtained from central memory CD4+ T cells from blood. Here the CDR3 DNA reads TGTGCCAGCTCTCAACAGGGTTCTAACATGAACACTGAAGCTTTCTTT. This translates into CASSQQGSNMNTEAFF.